Listed here are 30 T cell receptor beta chains from one sample, sequenced in a study of T cell responses to AZD1222 COVID-19 vaccine listed by TCRdb under 2021. The sample's time point, from its label and the paper: baseline before first vaccination. Receptors were amplified or captured by the immunoSEQ multiplex PCR assay. Drawn from immuneACCESS, this table holds only the in-frame rearrangements with V and J called that TCRdb kept. Clones are partly lost; checked studies trace under half to an unresolved V gene and leave the rest unexplained. The sample table records 110,000 to 150,000 clones; just over 90% of these occur just once. The ten largest clones add up to about 9% of the sample. The source was peripheral blood, collected on day 0 of AZD1222 vaccination. The source is an adult in good health.

The genes are TRBV2 and TRBJ1-2; tentative D call: TRBD1 (6 bases). V lost 6 bases and J lost 8, with 16 bases in between. CDR3 length: 13 residues. Germline lookup yields CDR1 SNHLY and CDR2 FYNNEI. Written as DNA, the CDR3 is TGTGCCAGCAGCCGGGGAAACAGGGTCGGCTACACCTTC. Translation: CASSRGNRVGYTF.

J is TRBJ1-2 and V is TRBV5-1, with a tentative D call TRBD1 (5 bases). Germline loops: CDR1 SGHRS, CDR2 YFSETQ. Trimming cost V 7 bases and J 2 bases, with 9 bases left between them. The CDR3 extends over 12 amino acids. The CDR3 DNA reads as TGCGCCAGCTCCTGGGGGAACTATGGCTACACCTTC. It codes for CASSWGNYGYTF.

The genes are TRBV6-6 and TRBJ1-1, with D possibly TRBD1 on 6 matching bases. The V and J ends lost 6 bases and 4 bases respectively, with 15 bases between them. Germline loops: CDR1 MNHNY, CDR2 SVGAGI (reference sequence). The CDR3 contains 14 residues. The chain's CDR3 is CASRKQGFSTEAFF. The CDR3 coding sequence is TGTGCCAGCAGGAAGCAGGGGTTCAGCACTGAAGCTTTCTTT.

The rearrangement links TRBV5-1 to TRBJ2-7; 7 bases are shared with TRBD1. V gave up 0 bases and J gave up 1 base; unmatched junction bases: 4. Germline V gives CDR1 SGHRS, CDR2 YFSETQ. This CDR3 spans 15 amino acids. In nucleotides, the CDR3 is TGCGCCAGCAGCTTGGAGGGGGCGCCGTCCTACGAGCAGTACTTC. Translating it yields CASSLEGAPSYEQYF.

The chain couples TRBV10-3 to TRBJ1-4, with D perhaps matching TRBD1 (6 bases). The CDR3 is 14 amino acids. CDR1 ENHRY and CDR2 SYGVKD come from the germline V gene. The V end lost 6 bases, the J end lost 4 bases, and 12 bases lay between the germline ends. This CDR3 is CAISDTGFNEKLFF. CDR3 sequence (DNA): TGTGCCATCAGCGACACAGGGTTTAATGAAAAACTGTTTTTT.

The CDR3 is CASSTGTASYNEQFF. The CDR3 DNA sequence: TGTGCCAGCAGCACCGGGACCGCGTCCTACAATGAGCAGTTCTTC. This chain joins TRBV7-2 and TRBJ2-1, with D tentatively TRBD1 or TRBD2 (5 bases each). The CDR3 is 15 residues long. Trimming pared 5 bases from V and 1 base from J, leaving 12 bases between. Germline V gene sequence: CDR1 SGHTA, CDR2 FQGNSA.

In its sample, this clone was seen a few times. The chain recombines TRBV19 with TRBJ2-2, with D maybe TRBD1 (6 bases). V dropped 3 bases and J dropped 7 bases, with 15 bases sitting between them. The germline gives CDR1 LNHDA, CDR2 SQIVND (reference sequence). This CDR3 is 15 amino acids long. CDR3 sequence: CASSISGTTFGELFF. Written as DNA, the CDR3 is TGTGCCAGTAGTATCTCCGGGACAACCTTCGGGGAGCTGTTTTTT.

The V gene is TRBV28, the J gene TRBJ2-3; no clear D gene. The CDR3 runs to 14 residues. Trimming took off 5 bases at V and 2 bases at J, with 11 bases between the two ends. Germline V gene sequence: CDR1 MDHEN, CDR2 SYDVKM. In DNA form, the CDR3 reads TGTGCCAGCAGTCTCCTTCTACTCACAGATACGCAGTATTTT. It yields the protein CASSLLLLTDTQYF.

The chain has TRBV9 and TRBJ2-2, with TRBD2 identical over 11 bases. Germline V gene lookup returns CDR1 SGDLS and CDR2 YYNGEE. The V gene end was trimmed by 4 bases and the J gene end by 6 bases; junction bases not matched to a gene: 11. The CDR3 totals 17 residues. The CDR3 nucleotides are TGTGCCAGCAGCCCTCCTAGCGGGGGGCCTAGGGCCGGGGAGCTGTTTTTT. It codes for CASSPPSGGPRAGELFF.

This clone was seen more than once but under ten times. The chain's CDR3 is CASSYLGNYGYTF. DNA for the CDR3: TGTGCCAGCAGTTACCTGGGAAACTATGGCTACACCTTC. The chain is built from TRBV6-5 and TRBJ1-2; D call uncertain. Between the trimmed V and J ends, which lost 2 bases and 2 bases, there was a span of 6 bases. This CDR3 contains 13 residues. Germline V gene data show CDR1 as MNHEY and CDR2 as SVGAGI.

The chain is built from TRBV19 and TRBJ2-3; D may be TRBD1 or TRBD2 (5 bases each). V lost 3 bases and J 0 bases, leaving 16 bases between the germline ends. This CDR3 comprises 17 residues. Germline V gives CDR1 LNHDA, CDR2 SQIVND (reference sequence). CDR3 protein: CASSIRGGPKSTDTQYF. The CDR3 nucleotides are TGTGCCAGTAGTATTCGTGGGGGTCCAAAGAGCACAGATACGCAGTATTTT. The full variable domain, its missing parts supplied by reference TRBV19 and TRBJ2-3, is DGGITQSPKYLFRKEGQNVTLSCEQNLNHDAMYWYRQDPGQGLRLIYYSQIVNDFQKGDIAEGYSVSREKKESFPLTVTSAQKNPTAFYLCASSIRGGPKSTDTQYFGPGTRLTVL.

V and J are TRBV6-5 and TRBJ2-7; tentative D call: TRBD2 (6 bases). This CDR3 comprises 13 residues. Germline V gives CDR1 MNHEY, CDR2 SVGAGI. Trimming left V 7 bases short and J 1 base short, with 11 bases between. The chain's CDR3 is CASKRGRSYEQYF. CDR3 bases: TGTGCCAGCAAACGGGGGAGGTCCTACGAGCAGTACTTC.

The chain carries TRBV28 and TRBJ1-1; weak D call: TRBD1 (6 bases). Deletions cut 1 base from V and 7 bases from J, with 13 bases between. Looked up from germline, CDR1 is MDHEN and CDR2 is SYDVKM. CDR3 length: 14 amino acids. Written as DNA, the CDR3 is TGTGCCAGCAGTTTATTCGGGGGGGCAGGTGAAGCTTTCTTT. This translates into CASSLFGGAGEAFF. The full variable domain, completed using reference TRBV28 and TRBJ1-1, is DVKVTQSSRYLVKRTGEKVFLECVQDMDHENMFWYRQDPGLGLRLIYFSYDVKMKEKGDIPEGYSVSREKKERFSLILESASTNQTSMYLCASSLFGGAGEAFFGQGTRLTVV.

CDR3 loop: CASSQGGYEQYF. In DNA form, the CDR3 reads TGTGCCAGCAGCCAAGGGGGCTACGAGCAGTACTTC. The chain couples TRBV12-3 or TRBV12-4 to TRBJ2-7; maybe TRBD1 (6 bases). Trimming stripped 6 bases from V and 3 bases from J, with 9 bases between. This CDR3 contains 12 residues.

The chain carries TRBV19 and TRBJ2-1; D tentatively reads TRBD1 or TRBD2 (5 bases each). Per the germline V gene, CDR1 is LNHDA and CDR2 is SQIVND (reference sequence). Trimming cost V 7 bases and J 0 bases, with 16 bases left between them. The CDR3 is 16 residues long. DNA of the CDR3: TGTGCCAGTACCCTGGGGGTTTCGGCCTCCTACAATGAGCAGTTCTTC. Residues: CASTLGVSASYNEQFF.

This rearrangement joins TRBV14 to TRBJ1-2; no firm D call. Germline assignment: CDR1 SGHDN and CDR2 FVKESK. V dropped 1 base and J dropped 4 bases, with 7 bases sitting between them. The CDR3 is 13 residues long. CDR3 loop: CASSQVTGYGYTF. CDR3 bases: TGTGCCAGCAGCCAAGTGACGGGCTATGGCTACACCTTC.

The chain is built from TRBV6-5 and TRBJ2-3; TRBD2 aligns across 10 bases. CDR1 MNHEY and CDR2 SVGAGI come from the germline V gene. This CDR3 contains 15 residues. After removal of 7 bases from V and 2 bases from J, the junction contained 6 bases not matched to a gene. The CDR3 spells CASTGLAENTDTQYF. CDR3 bases: TGTGCCAGCACCGGACTAGCGGAAAACACAGATACGCAGTATTTT.

The rearrangement uses TRBV6-5 and TRBJ2-7; D possibly matches TRBD1 or TRBD2 (5 bases each). CDR3 length: 13 residues. V lost 6 bases and J 3 bases, leaving 12 bases between the germline ends. Germline V lookup: CDR1 MNHEY, CDR2 SVGAGI. CDR3: CASRGVSNYEQYF. DNA for the CDR3: TGTGCCAGCAGGGGGGTCAGTAACTACGAGCAGTACTTC.

This sequence joins TRBV9 and TRBJ2-7, with 10 bases that match TRBD1. V lost 3 bases and J lost 6; bases outside the gene matches: 6. This CDR3 has 14 amino acids. The germline CDR1 and CDR2 sequences are SGDLS and YYNGEE. The CDR3 reads CASSGRQGASEQYF. The CDR3 region has the DNA TGTGCCAGCAGCGGGCGACAGGGGGCTAGCGAGCAGTACTTC. Combining the CDR3 with reference TRBV9 and TRBJ2-7 gives the whole variable domain DSGVTQTPKHLITATGQRVTLRCSPRSGDLSVYWYQQSLDQGLQFLIQYYNGEERAKGNILERFSAQQFPDLHSELNLSSLELGDSALYFCASSGRQGASEQYFGPGTRLTVT.

The chain employs TRBV30 and TRBJ2-4; D not resolved. Looked up from germline, CDR1 is GTSNPN and CDR2 is SVGIG (reference sequence). The CDR3 totals 12 residues. With 3 bases removed from V and 7 bases from J, the gap between germline ends came to 10 bases. CDR3 in amino acids: CAWRGSENIQYF. CDR3 DNA: TGTGCCTGGAGGGGCTCTGAGAACATTCAGTACTTC.

This rearrangement joins TRBV15 to TRBJ2-1, with no clear D. This CDR3 region has 13 residues. With 4 bases removed from V and 4 bases from J, the gap between germline ends came to 8 bases. CDR1 LNHNV and CDR2 YYDKDF come from the germline V gene (reference sequence). CDR3 DNA sequence: TGTGCCACCAGCATTGGGGATTACAATGAGCAGTTCTTC. As protein: CATSIGDYNEQFF.

The rearrangement joins TRBV12-3 or TRBV12-4 to TRBJ1-1; no clear D. V gave up 7 bases and J gave up 3 bases, with 12 bases separating them. The CDR3 is 13 residues long. The CDR3 bases are TGTGCCAGCACATACACATTCGACACTGAAGCTTTCTTT. Amino acids: CASTYTFDTEAFF.

The chain links TRBV5-6 to TRBJ2-5; D uncertain. V lost 0 bases to trimming and J lost 4 bases, with 4 bases between them. In germline, CDR1 is SGHDT, CDR2 YYEEEE. The CDR3 consists of 12 residues. The CDR3 DNA reads as TGTGCCAGCAGCTTGGGCCGAGAGACCCAGTACTTC. Translation: CASSLGRETQYF.

This clone was found once. The chain employs TRBV11-3 and TRBJ1-6; tentatively, D is TRBD1 (6 bases). With 4 bases removed from V and 6 bases from J, the gap between germline ends came to 13 bases. The CDR3 loop spans 15 amino acids. The germline gives CDR1 SGHNT, CDR2 YENEEA. CDR3 nucleotides: TGTGCCAGCAGCTCCCAGGGGCTCCTTAATTCACCCCTCCACTTT. As protein: CASSSQGLLNSPLHF.

V is TRBV7-9 and J is TRBJ1-1; D not resolved. V lost 3 bases to trimming and J lost 0 bases, with 5 bases between them. Germline lookup yields CDR1 SEHNR and CDR2 FQNEAQ (reference sequence). This CDR3 is 13 amino acids long. The CDR3 sequence: CASSFSLNTEAFF. As DNA, the CDR3 is TGTGCCAGCAGCTTCTCATTGAACACTGAAGCTTTCTTT.

The chain combines TRBV6-5 with TRBJ1-4; 7 bases map to TRBD1. The CDR3 length is 13 residues. Germline V gene lookup returns CDR1 MNHEY and CDR2 SVGAGI. Trimming took 6 bases from V and 8 from J; bases not matched to a gene: 6. The CDR3 nucleotides are TGTGCCAGCAGACCACCAGGGGGAGAAAAACTGTTTTTT. This codes for CASRPPGGEKLFF.

This chain uses TRBV7-9 with TRBJ2-7; D unclear. The V gene's germline CDR1 is SEHNR and CDR2 FQNEAQ (reference sequence). Deletions cut 1 base from V and 5 bases from J, with 15 bases between. The CDR3 extends over 15 amino acids. Here the CDR3 reads CASSLDSGRTNEQYF. The DNA for the CDR3 is TGTGCCAGCAGCTTAGATTCGGGTAGAACCAACGAGCAGTACTTC. Full variable domain (missing parts from reference TRBV7-9 and TRBJ2-7): DTGVSQNPRHKITKRGQNVTFRCDPISEHNRLYWYRQTLGQGPEFLTYFQNEAQLEKSRLLSDRFSAERPKGSFSTLEIQRTEQGDSAMYLCASSLDSGRTNEQYFGPGTRLTVT.

In DNA, the CDR3 is TGTGCCAGCAGGAACGGGACAGGGGGCAATCAGCCCCAGCATTTT. Protein product: CASRNGTGGNQPQHF. The chain carries TRBV2 and TRBJ1-5; 10 nucleotides agree with TRBD1. The ends lost 6 bases at V and 2 bases at J; junction bases unmatched: 4. Germline V gene data show CDR1 as SNHLY and CDR2 as FYNNEI. The CDR3 has 15 residues. The full variable domain, its missing parts supplied by reference TRBV2 and TRBJ1-5, is EPEVTQTPSHQVTQMGQEVILRCVPISNHLYFYWYRQILGQKVEFLVSFYNNEISEKSEIFDDQFSVERPDGSNFTLKIRSTKLEDSAMYFCASRNGTGGNQPQHFGDGTRLSIL.

The chain joins TRBV29-1 to TRBJ2-1, with 8 bases identical to TRBD2. Germline CDR1 reads SQVTM; CDR2 reads ANQGSEA. V shed 8 bases, J shed 2 bases, and the junction held 8 bases outside the gene matches. The CDR3 totals 14 residues. The CDR3 DNA is TGCAGCTGGTCGGGGGGGCAGACCTACAATGAGCAGTTCTTC. Residues: CSWSGGQTYNEQFF.

The rearrangement uses TRBV28 and TRBJ1-2, with a weak D call TRBD1 (6 bases). Trimming left V 7 bases short and J 4 bases short, with 16 bases between. The CDR3 runs to 14 residues. Germline CDR1 is MDHEN and CDR2 is SYDVKM. The CDR3 protein is CASTLRGAIYGYTF. The DNA of the CDR3 is TGTGCCAGCACCCTGAGGGGGGCCATCTATGGCTACACCTTC.